This entry lists 2 T cell receptor beta chains sequenced from one sample in a study of blood T cell repertoires in COVID-19. Produced via immunoSEQ multiplex PCR; TCRdb's table is partial and in-frame only. The profile shows 290,000 or so clones, roughly 80% of them singletons. Input material: PBMCs or T cells enriched from blood (not recorded which). The source is a man aged 35-49 years who had been exposed to COVID-19.

V gene TRBV11-2 combines with J gene TRBJ2-3; D gene unclear. The germline CDR1 and CDR2 sequences are SGHAT and FQNNGV. The CDR3 spans 12 residues. The germline V and J ends were trimmed by 5 bases and 6 bases, with 9 bases remaining between them. CDR3 nucleotide sequence: TGTGCCAGCAGCGTGGCCTCGGATACGCAGTATTTT. Protein sequence: CASSVASDTQYF.

This clone was counted between two and nine times. CDR3 coding DNA: TGTGCCAGCAGCAAAACGGGACAGGGGGCGGACCGAAATCATGGCAATCAGCCCCAGCATTTT. It encodes CASSKTGQGADRNHGNQPQHF. The rearrangement joins TRBV21-1 to TRBJ1-5; TRBD1, as called in the table, went unchecked against the DNA. TRBV21-1 is labeled a pseudogene. The CDR3 sequence is 21 residues long.